This TCR beta chain was sequenced during a study of beta chain features in type 1 diabetes. CDR1 and CDR2 (germline): MDHEN, SYDVKM. This CDR3 has 14 amino acids. The trim removed 4 bases at V and 10 bases at J, leaving 8 bases unmatched. In its sample, this clone was seen a few times. No antigen is known for it. The isolated RNA, all of it, was reverse transcribed, so expressed TCRB transcripts were what got sequenced. Sequenced by immunoSEQ multiplex PCR; TCRdb stores in-frame clones only, minus some. The sample includes about 110,000 clones, almost 40% seen only once; the top ten take 0.06% to 0.075%. Points from the study as a whole: VDJ junctions sequenced from type 1 diabetes patients showed fewer insertions and more deletions.

A single heparinised draw of roughly 0.11 L on average was taken per donor. The clonotype comes from a woman aged 18 to 35 in good health. This chain links TRBV28 with TRBJ1-4; 8 bases are a match to TRBD1. The sample comprised stem cell memory CD4+ T cells from blood. CDR3 in amino acids: CASSSHGQGGKLFF. CDR3 nucleotides: TGTGCCAGCAGTTCCCACGGACAGGGAGGAAAACTGTTTTTT.